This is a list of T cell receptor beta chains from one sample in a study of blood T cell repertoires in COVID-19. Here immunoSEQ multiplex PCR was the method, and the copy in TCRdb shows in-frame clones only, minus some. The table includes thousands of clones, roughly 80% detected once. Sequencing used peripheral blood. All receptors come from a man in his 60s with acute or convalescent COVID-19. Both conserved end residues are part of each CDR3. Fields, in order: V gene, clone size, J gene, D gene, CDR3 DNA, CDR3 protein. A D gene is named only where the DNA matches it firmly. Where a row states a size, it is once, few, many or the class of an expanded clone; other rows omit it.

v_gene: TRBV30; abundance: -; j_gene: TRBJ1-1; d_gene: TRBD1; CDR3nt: TGTGCCTGGAGTGACAGGGGGAACACTGAAGCTTTCTTT; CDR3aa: CAWSDRGNTEAFF
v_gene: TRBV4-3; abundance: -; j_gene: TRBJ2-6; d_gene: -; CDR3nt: TGCGCCAGCAGCCAGAAGACAGGAACTGGGGCCAACGTCCTGACTTTC; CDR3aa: CASSQKTGTGANVLTF
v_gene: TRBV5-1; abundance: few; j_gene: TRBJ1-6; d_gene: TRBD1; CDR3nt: TGCGCCAGCAGCGGGGGAGCCGGACAGGGGACGTCACCCCTCCACTTT; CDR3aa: CASSGGAGQGTSPLHF
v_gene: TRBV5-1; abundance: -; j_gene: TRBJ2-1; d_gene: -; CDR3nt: TGCGCCAGCAGCTCCCAGATCAATGAGCAGTTCTTC; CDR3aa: CASSSQINEQFF
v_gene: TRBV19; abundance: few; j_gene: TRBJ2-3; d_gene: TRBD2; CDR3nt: TGTGCCAGTAGTACAACGGTAGCGGGAGTGGCAGATACGCAGTATTTT; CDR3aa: CASSTTVAGVADTQYF
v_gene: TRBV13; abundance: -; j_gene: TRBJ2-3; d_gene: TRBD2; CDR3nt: TGTGCCAGCAGCTTAGGGTCGACTAGCGGGAGGACAGATACGCAGTATTTT; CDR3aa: CASSLGSTSGRTDTQYF
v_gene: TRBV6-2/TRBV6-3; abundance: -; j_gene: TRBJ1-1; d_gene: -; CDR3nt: TGTGCCAGCAGTTACACACTACAGGGCAGCTCGAACACTGAAGCTTTCTTT; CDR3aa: CASSYTLQGSSNTEAFF
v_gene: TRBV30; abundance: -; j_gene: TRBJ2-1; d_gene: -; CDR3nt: TGTGCTTTCGCGGAGAGCTCCTACAATGAGCAGTTCTTC; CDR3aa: CAFAESSYNEQFF
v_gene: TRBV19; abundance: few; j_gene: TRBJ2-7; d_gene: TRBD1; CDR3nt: TGTGCCAGTAGGGATCGACCGGGACAGGGCGTCGAGCAGTACTTC; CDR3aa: CASRDRPGQGVEQYF
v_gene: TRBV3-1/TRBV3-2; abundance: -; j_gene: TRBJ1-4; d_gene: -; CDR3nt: TGTGCCAGCAGCGCCTCCGGGATAGTAGAAGAAAAACTGTTTTTT; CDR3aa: CASSASGIVEEKLFF
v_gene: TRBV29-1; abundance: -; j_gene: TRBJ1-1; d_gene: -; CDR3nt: TGCAGCGTTTGCCTCAGGGGCGGGAACACTGAAGCTTTCTTT; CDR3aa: CSVCLRGGNTEAFF
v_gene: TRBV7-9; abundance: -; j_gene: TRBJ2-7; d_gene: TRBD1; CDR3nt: TGTGCCAGCAGCGAAGGGACAGGGGTAGACTACGAGCAGTACTTC; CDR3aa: CASSEGTGVDYEQYF
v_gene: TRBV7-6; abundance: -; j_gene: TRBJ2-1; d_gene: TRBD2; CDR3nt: TGTGCCAGCAGCTCACTTAGCGGGGGAAGCTCCTACAATGAGCAGTTCTTC; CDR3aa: CASSSLSGGSSYNEQFF
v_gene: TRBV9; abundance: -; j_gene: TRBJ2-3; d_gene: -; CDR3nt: TGTGCCAGCAGCGTAGGGGGACTCGGGGGCACAGATACGCAGTATTTT; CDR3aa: CASSVGGLGGTDTQYF
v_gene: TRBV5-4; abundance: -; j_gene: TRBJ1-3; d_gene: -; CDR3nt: TGTGCCAGCAGCTCGGGGGAGTGGGGAGCTGGAAACACCATATATTTT; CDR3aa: CASSSGEWGAGNTIYF
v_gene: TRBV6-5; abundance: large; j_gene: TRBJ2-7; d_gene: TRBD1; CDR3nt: TGTGCCAGCCTCCGGGACAGAGGCTACGAGCAGTACTTC; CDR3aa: CASLRDRGYEQYF